This T cell receptor beta chain derives from a study of beta chain features in type 1 diabetes. Study findings and constraints: Patients with Type 1 diabetes showed moderately but significantly shorter TCRB CDR3s in all four CD4+ subsets.

Reverse transcribing all isolated RNA meant expressed TCRB transcripts were sequenced. Sequenced by immunoSEQ multiplex PCR; TCRdb stores in-frame clones only, minus some. The sample carries 130,000 or so clones, just over 9% recorded once. Remarks on this clone: What it recognizes is unknown.

The sequenced sample consisted of central memory CD4+ T cells from blood. This TCR came from a man aged 18 to 29 in good health.

CDR3: CASKDRGQETQYF. As DNA, the CDR3 is TGTGCCAGCAAGGACAGGGGGCAAGAGACCCAGTACTTC. This chain connects TRBV18 to TRBJ2-5; TRBD1 agrees at 10 bases. Germline CDR1 reads KGHSH; CDR2 reads LQKENI. The CDR3 has 13 residues. Losses at the gene ends were 8 bases for V and 2 bases for J; bases not matched to a gene: 2.